The clone carrying this TCR beta chain has a count of ten or more. The antigen is not known. The data were obtained in a study of T cells in Graves' hyperthyroidism and ophthalmopathy. Exclusion of patients followed from uncontrolled infection, other autoimmune disease, pregnancy or lactation. Amplified TCR beta CDR3 regions came from RNA transcripts. A set of HTBI primers served as the primers for a first-round RT-PCR of the TCR CDR3. TCRdb reprocessed the multiplex PCR reads via MiXCR and lists one record per CDR3 protein. The table shows roughly 500,000 distinct CDR3 sequences, with just over 45% occurring only once. The study's findings and limits: Ophthalmopathy stood apart from stable hyperthyroidism in a 13 V-J model. Within blood appeared most thyroid clonotypes that had expanded above 0.001.

V was cut by 1 base and J by 5 bases, with 8 bases left in between. CDR1 is MGHRA, CDR2 YSYEKL, per germline. The CDR3 totals 13 residues. Input material: peripheral blood or thyroid tissue (not recorded which). This clonotype was obtained from an adult woman with Graves' disease, either hyperthyroidism or ophthalmopathy (not recorded which). The rearrangement uses TRBV4-1 and TRBJ2-5; D uncertain. CDR3 loop: CASSQARPETQYF. The CDR3 DNA is TGCGCCAGCAGCCAAGCGAGGCCGGAGACCCAGTACTTC.